A single T cell receptor (beta chain) is shown here with its context. What it binds is unknown. Deletions cut 4 bases from V and 7 bases from J, with 17 bases between. Germline CDR1 and CDR2: SGHTA and FQGNSA. There are 14 residues in the CDR3. The entry originates in a study of shared clonotypes between healthy human individuals. Study at large: Donors consisted of a couple of women and a few men between 18 and 49. The study, taken as a whole, reports: Only a few donors were included, so the genetic and exposure-history diversity represented was limited. Against clonotypes common to all four donors, non-shared ones had lower generation probabilities.

Data came from immunoSEQ multiplex PCR; TCRdb stores just in-frame clones and leaves some out. This sample has approximately 1.5 million clones, with approximately 98% found just once. The source material was naive CD4+ T cells sorted from blood. Subset: CD45RA+ positively selected. This chain connects TRBV7-2 to TRBJ2-7, with D tentatively TRBD1 (6 bases). The receptor's source is a man aged 25 to 40 in good health. In DNA form, the CDR3 reads TGTGCCAGCAGCTCGGGCACAGGGTTCCGGGAGCAGTACTTC. As protein: CASSSGTGFREQYF.